This T cell receptor beta chain was captured in a study of cytomegalovirus exposure and HLA in healthy donors. This clone was recorded only once. Use of 60 Vbeta and 13 Jbeta primers characterized the PCR. Data came from immunoSEQ multiplex PCR; TCRdb stores just in-frame clones and leaves some out. The repertoire includes 150,000 to 200,000 clones, approximately 78% of them detected once, and 6.5% sits in the top ten. Germline CDR1 and CDR2: MNHEY and SVGAGI. The V and J ends lost 7 bases and 5 bases respectively, with 12 bases between them. The CDR3 totals 13 residues. V is TRBV6-5 and J is TRBJ1-5; no reliable D call. This TCR was sampled from a woman aged 45-65 years in good health and CMV-seropositive. Sequencing input: PBMCs. The chain's CDR3 is CASTPGLDQPQHF. The CDR3 DNA follows: TGTGCCAGCACCCCGGGGTTGGATCAGCCCCAGCATTTT.